Detailed here is one T cell receptor beta chain. The target antigen is unknown. A second about 7 to 12 cycle PCR used barcoded and J-beta primers. Every molecule of cDNA carried a tag from a template-switch adaptor with 12 random nucleotides. TCRdb recomputed calls from the 5' RACE reads with MiXCR, one row per CDR3 protein. This table holds about 620,000 distinct CDR3 sequences, around 52% found once. This sample is part of a study of blood T cells in healthy people across ages. For the study at large: Per two T cells, template switching captured roughly one barcoded beta molecule.

There are 13 residues in the CDR3. Per germline, CDR1 SQVTM and CDR2 ANQGSEA. V lost 2 bases and J 5 bases, leaving 12 bases between the germline ends. General study points: The study lacked donor CMV status, which possibly confounded expanded clonotype changes.

RNA extraction gave at least 6 micrograms of total RNA per sample. Sequencing was done on a sample of blood. The V and J genes are TRBV29-1 and TRBJ2-5; D might be TRBD1 (5 bases). The source of this sequence is an elderly woman in good health. The DNA of the CDR3 is TGCAGCGTTGAAAAGGTCCAGGGTGAGACCCAGTACTTC. Amino acid sequence: CSVEKVQGETQYF.